These T cell receptor beta chains were read from a single sample in a study of blood T cells in healthy people across ages. One entry per CDR3 protein, called by TCRdb with MiXCR from the 5' RACE reads. Seen here are 700,000 to 800,000 distinct CDR3 sequences, roughly 41% observed once, and the top ten hold 20% to 25%. The sequenced sample was blood. The receptors derive from a woman aged 60-70 years in good health. Both conserved end residues are part of each CDR3.

TRBJ2-1	TRBV28	CASSLGGWSDRGSYNEQFF
TRBJ2-1	TRBV9	CASSARGRNEQFF
TRBJ2-1	TRBV12-3/TRBV12-4	CASSFGAREQFF
TRBJ2-5	TRBV12-3/TRBV12-4	CASSPTGTSGGRETQYF
TRBJ2-7	TRBV20-1	CSGRSGSSSYEQYF
TRBJ2-3	TRBV20-1	CSARDWAGSTDTQYF
TRBJ1-2	TRBV7-9	CASSLAEGYTF
TRBJ2-5	TRBV2	CASSQTSGGIQETQYF
TRBJ2-7	TRBV27	CASSLFGTGVEQYF
TRBJ2-2	TRBV2	CASKGPNPTAGELFF
TRBJ1-6	TRBV11-2	CASSTGRPWSPLHF
TRBJ2-3	TRBV7-9	CASSSGLSTDTQYF
TRBJ1-1	TRBV20-1	CSARSPDGNTEAFF
TRBJ1-4	TRBV4-1	CASSQSVQDIPEKLFF
TRBJ2-7	TRBV15	CATSRKRQGAFYEQYF
TRBJ2-7	TRBV4-1	CASSQDLSEFREQYF
TRBJ2-1	TRBV18	CASSPWAAGEQFF
TRBJ1-5	TRBV20-1	CSAGTGGNQPQHF
TRBJ2-5	TRBV7-6	CASSSSDLEGSQYF
TRBJ2-5	TRBV20-1	CSAPKTRTNNGQYF
TRBJ1-5	TRBV18	CASSLTPGQGNNQPQHF
TRBJ1-1	TRBV7-9	CASSWSAGTGATEAFF
TRBJ2-3	TRBV12-3/TRBV12-4	CASIPKEGGTDTQYF
TRBJ2-1	TRBV7-9	CASSLSGVGNNEQFF
TRBJ1-6	TRBV20-1	CSARDPGGNSPLHF
TRBJ2-3	TRBV6-1	CASSRTGYRTDTQYF
TRBJ1-5	TRBV29-1	CSVGVSNQPQHF
TRBJ2-5	TRBV20-1	CSAVPQKISGRETQYF
TRBJ2-7	TRBV20-1	CSAIAGGTYEQYF
TRBJ2-7	TRBV7-2	CASTPGGQPYEQYF
TRBJ2-7	TRBV2	CASSETTSPDEQYF
TRBJ1-4	TRBV5-6	CASSHTETGNEKLFF
.	TRBV4-2	CASSQEWETSGRSHEQYF
.	TRBV20-1	CSAEGHRVAETQYF
TRBJ2-1	TRBV20-1	CSARDRGAAGDWFF
TRBJ2-1	TRBV20-1	CSARVLVDSYNEQFF
TRBJ2-7	TRBV28	CASMVGQNSYEQYF
TRBJ2-7	TRBV10-3	CASSQGQKDEQYF
TRBJ1-2	TRBV9	CASSDGTGPGGYTF
TRBJ1-4	TRBV6-5	CASSSPLEEKLFF
TRBJ1-6	TRBV10-3	CASGSGGVRDSPLHF
TRBJ2-5	TRBV3-1	CASTGRQETQYF
TRBJ1-1	TRBV3-1	CASSQELRGRRGAEAFF
TRBJ2-1	TRBV5-4	CASSLGFFWGGVDNEQFF
TRBJ1-4	TRBV29-1	CSVKRSSEKLFF
TRBJ2-1	TRBV3-1	CASSQGLSRHNEQFF
TRBJ2-5	TRBV6-2/TRBV6-3	CASSYLSSGVRGQETQYF
TRBJ1-5	TRBV27	CASRPQGTVNQPQHF
.	TRBV10-3	CAVSGSHAETQYF
TRBJ1-2	TRBV2	CASSPEMLGGYTF
TRBJ2-1	TRBV20-1	CSAGGLAGGFEQFF
TRBJ2-1	TRBV7-7	CASSPLRTGAYNEQFF
TRBJ2-3	TRBV28	CASSLEGPNTDTQYF
TRBJ2-7	TRBV28	CASSLAGGRLGEQYF
TRBJ2-3	TRBV6-1	CASERRTDTQYF
TRBJ1-2	TRBV21-1	CASSKSGTGYGYGYTF
TRBJ2-3	TRBV20-1	CSAEPGTRADTQYF
TRBJ2-1	TRBV15	CATSRRWGFTNEQFF
TRBJ1-2	TRBV20-1	CSAESGTSDGYTF